Sequencing of this T cell receptor (beta chain) was carried out in a study of CDR3 diversity in severe acne. In TCRdb, the PCR reads were re-called with MiXCR into one record per CDR3 protein. The repertoire holds about 84,000 distinct CDR3 sequences, 51% seen once, with around an eighth in the top ten. Trimming at V came to 4 bases and at J to 3 bases, leaving 6 bases not matched to a gene. The germline gives CDR1 SGHNT, CDR2 YYREEE (reference sequence). The CDR3 totals 15 residues. This clonotype occurred a few times. The receptor's source is a male donor in good health, without acne. Sequencing was performed on blood. The V call is TRBV5-4, the J call TRBJ2-7, with 11 bases that match TRBD2. The CDR3 region is CASSKGLAVSYEQYF. Written as DNA, the CDR3 is TGTGCCAGCAGCAAGGGACTAGCGGTCAGCTACGAGCAGTACTTC.